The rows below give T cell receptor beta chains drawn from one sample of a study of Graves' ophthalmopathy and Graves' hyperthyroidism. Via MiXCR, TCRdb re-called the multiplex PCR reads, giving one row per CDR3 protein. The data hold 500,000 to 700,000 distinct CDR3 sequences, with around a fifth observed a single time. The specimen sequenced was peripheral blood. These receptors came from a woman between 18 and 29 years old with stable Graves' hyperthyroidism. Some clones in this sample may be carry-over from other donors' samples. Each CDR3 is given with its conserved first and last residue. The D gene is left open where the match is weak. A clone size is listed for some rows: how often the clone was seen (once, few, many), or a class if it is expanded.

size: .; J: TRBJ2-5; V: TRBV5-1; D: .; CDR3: CASSLTTNQETQYF; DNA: TGCGCCAGCAGCCTGACCACAAACCAAGAGACCCAGTACTTC
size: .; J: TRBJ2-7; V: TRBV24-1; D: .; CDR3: CATSDGWEQYF; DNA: TGTGCCACCAGTGATGGTTGGGAGCAGTACTTC
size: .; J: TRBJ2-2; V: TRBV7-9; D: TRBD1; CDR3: CASSSDDRGTGELFF; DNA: TGTGCCAGCAGCTCCGACGACAGGGGCACCGGGGAGCTGTTTTTT
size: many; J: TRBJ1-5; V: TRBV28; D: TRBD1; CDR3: CAAQGAQPQHF; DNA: TGTGCCGCACAGGGGGCTCAGCCCCAGCATTTT
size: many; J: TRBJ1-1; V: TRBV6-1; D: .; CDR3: CASSAGGQIEAFF; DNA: TGTGCCAGCAGTGCTGGCGGACAAATCGAAGCTTTCTTT
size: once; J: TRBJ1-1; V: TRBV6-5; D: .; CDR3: CASSYTAAAEAFF; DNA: TGTGCCAGCAGTTACACGGCGGCAGCCGAAGCTTTCTTT
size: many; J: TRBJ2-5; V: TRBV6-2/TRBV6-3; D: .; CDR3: CASRGEAWTQYF; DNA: TGTGCCAGCAGAGGGGAGGCGTGGACCCAGTACTTC
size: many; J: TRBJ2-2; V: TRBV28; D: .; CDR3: CASRLPGSLKAGELFF; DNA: TGTGCCAGCAGACTTCCGGGGTCCTTAAAGGCCGGGGAGCTGTTTTTT
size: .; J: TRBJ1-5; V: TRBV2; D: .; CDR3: CVSSELAENSNQPQHF; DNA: TGTGTCAGCAGTGAACTGGCAGAAAATAGCAATCAGCCCCAGCATTTT
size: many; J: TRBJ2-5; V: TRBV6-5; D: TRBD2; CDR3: CASSYGTNKETQYF; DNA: TGTGCCAGCAGTTACGGGACTAATAAAGAGACCCAGTACTTC
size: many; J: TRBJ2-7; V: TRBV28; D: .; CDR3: CASSRSLPSYEQYF; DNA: TGTGCCAGCAGTCGCTCACTGCCCTCCTACGAGCAGTACTTC
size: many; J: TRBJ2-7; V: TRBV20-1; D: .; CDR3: CSARDDREPYEQYF; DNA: TGCAGTGCTAGAGACGACAGAGAGCCCTACGAGCAGTACTTC
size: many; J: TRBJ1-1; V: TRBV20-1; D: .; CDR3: CSARGDDHTTEAFF; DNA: TGCAGTGCTAGAGGTGACGACCATACAACTGAAGCTTTCTTT
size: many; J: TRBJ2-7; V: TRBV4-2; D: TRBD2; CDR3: CASSHELAGSVEQYF; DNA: TGTGCCAGCAGCCATGAACTAGCGGGGAGTGTCGAGCAGTACTTC